The subject of this entry is one TCR beta chain. The antigen is undetermined. The junction differs from germline at one of its ends, possibly a read error. The data stem from a study of metastatic and nonmetastatic thyroid tumors. Study context: Comparative analysis of repertoires was undertaken across blood and tumor or nodule tissue obtained from malignant and benign thyroid patients.

Study-level findings and limits: TCR beta diversity was reportedly significantly higher in malignant thyroid tumors than benign nodules, in blood and tumor.

How the authors handled the data: Differences in CDR3 between clinicopathological groups were drawn on to build a classifier intended to discriminate distant-metastatic papillary thyroid cancer patients. TCRdb called clones again from the PCR reads with MiXCR. Here the V and J calls rest on TCRdb's processing, not on the authors' analysis. This sample has just under 20,000 clones; over 20% occur once, and the top ten carry 8.1%. Germline lookup yields CDR1 LGHNT and CDR2 FRNRAP. The CDR3 consists of 16 residues. Thyroid surgery was preceded by no treatment in any patient. Sequencing used adjacent normal tissue. The sequence was obtained from a female donor with papillary thyroid cancer or a benign thyroid nodule (not recorded which). Some clones in this sample may be carry-over from other donors' samples. The chain uses TRBV12-5 and TRBJ2-2; TRBD1 matches 11 bases. CDR3: CASVSRTGGYTEELFF. DNA of the CDR3: TGTGCTAGTGTCTCAAGGACAGGGGGCTACACCGAGGAGCTGTTTTTT.